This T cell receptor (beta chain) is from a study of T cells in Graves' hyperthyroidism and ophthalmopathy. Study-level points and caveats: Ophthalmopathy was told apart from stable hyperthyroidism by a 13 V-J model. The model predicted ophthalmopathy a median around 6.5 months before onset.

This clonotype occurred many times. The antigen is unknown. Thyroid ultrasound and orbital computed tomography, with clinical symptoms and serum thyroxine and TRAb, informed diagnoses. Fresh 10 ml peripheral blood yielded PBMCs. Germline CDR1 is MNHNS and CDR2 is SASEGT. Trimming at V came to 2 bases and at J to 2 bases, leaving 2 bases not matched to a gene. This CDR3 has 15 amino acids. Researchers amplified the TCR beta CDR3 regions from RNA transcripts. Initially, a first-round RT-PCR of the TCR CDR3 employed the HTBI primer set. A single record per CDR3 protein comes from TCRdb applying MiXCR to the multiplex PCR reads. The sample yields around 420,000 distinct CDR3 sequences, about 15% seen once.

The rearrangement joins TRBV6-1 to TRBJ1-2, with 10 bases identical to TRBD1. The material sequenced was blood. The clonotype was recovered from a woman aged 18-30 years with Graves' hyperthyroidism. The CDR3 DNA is TGTGCCAGCAGTGAACCGGGACAGGGGAACTATGGCTACACCTTC. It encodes CASSEPGQGNYGYTF.